Listed below are T cell receptor beta chains from one sample, sequenced in a study of blood T cell repertoires in COVID-19. Method: immunoSEQ multiplex PCR; TCRdb's copy keeps in-frame clones and lacks some. The data show some 400,000 clones, more than 75% seen once. The specimen sequenced was PBMCs or T cells enriched from blood (not recorded which). These receptors were taken from a man aged 25 to 40 who had recovered from COVID-19. Both conserved end residues are part of each CDR3. D genes are given only for firm matches. Not every row has a clone size; where given, it reads once, few, many or a size class.

>-|once|TRBJ2-1|TRBV7-3|14
TGTGCCAGCAGCCTAAAAGCGCATAACAATGAGCAGTTCTTC
CASSLKAHNNEQFF
>TRBD1|-|TRBJ1-1|TRBV6-1|13
TGTGCCAGCAGTGAAACCGGGACAGGGGGAGCTTTCTTT
CASSETGTGGAFF
>TRBD2|-|TRBJ2-5|TRBV12-5|15
TGTGCTAGTGGTTTGGGTATAGCGGGCCAAGAGACCCAGTACTTC
CASGLGIAGQETQYF
>-|-|TRBJ1-5|TRBV24-1|13
TGTGCCACCAGTGACAGGGATGATCAGCCCCAGCATTTT
CATSDRDDQPQHF
>TRBD2|-|TRBJ2-5|TRBV9|15
TGTGCCAGCAGCACCCCGAGCGGGGGGGCGGAGACCCAGTACTTC
CASSTPSGGAETQYF
>-|once|TRBJ1-4|TRBV7-9|15
TGTGCCAGCAGCTTACGGGGGATTGGTTTTGAAAAACTGTTTTTT
CASSLRGIGFEKLFF
>TRBD2|few|TRBJ2-1|TRBV4-1|15
TGCGCCAGCAGCCTTAGGGAGGGACCATACAATGAGCAGTTCTTC
CASSLREGPYNEQFF
>TRBD2|-|TRBJ2-3|TRBV27|14
TGTGCCAGCAGTAGGACTAGCGGGGGATATACGCAGTATTTT
CASSRTSGGYTQYF
>-|-|TRBJ2-7|TRBV12-5|15
TGTGCTAGTGGTCCGCGGGTGTTAGGCTCCTACGAGCAGTACTTC
CASGPRVLGSYEQYF
>-|-|TRBJ1-2|TRBV19|16
TGTGCCAGTAGTGTGCCGGGACAACGAAACCACTATGGCTACACCTTC
CASSVPGQRNHYGYTF
>-|few|TRBJ2-1|TRBV6-5|14
TGTGCCAGCAGGGGGGGAAGCATCATAGGTGAGCAGTTCTTC
CASRGGSIIGEQFF
>-|-|TRBJ2-2|TRBV28|15
TGTGCCAGCAGTTCACTACGCGACAGCACCGGGGAGCTGTTTTTT
CASSSLRDSTGELFF
>TRBD2|once|TRBJ2-2|TRBV5-1|16
TGCGCCAGCAGCTTGAGCGGGACTAGCGACACCGGGGAGCTGTTTTTT
CASSLSGTSDTGELFF
>TRBD1|-|TRBJ2-7|TRBV7-2|15
TGTGCCAGCAGCCCAGGGGGTGGGCCCTCCTACGAGCAGTACTTC
CASSPGGGPSYEQYF
>-|-|TRBJ2-7|TRBV6-5|13
TGTGCCACCAGGGGAGACCTTAACTACGAGCAGTACTTC
CATRGDLNYEQYF
>TRBD1|-|TRBJ1-2|TRBV19|12
TGTGCCACCACGGACAGGGCATATGGCTACACCTTC
CATTDRAYGYTF
>TRBD1|-|TRBJ1-5|TRBV3-1/TRBV3-2|15
TGTGCCAGCAGCCCTCCAGGGGGTAGCAATCAGCCCCAGCATTTT
CASSPPGGSNQPQHF
>-|-|TRBJ1-2|TRBV2|14
TGTGCCAGCAGTGAGATGCGTACAGACTATGGCTACACCTTC
CASSEMRTDYGYTF
>TRBD1|once|TRBJ1-3|TRBV10-3|13
TGTGCCATTGTAGGGGGCATTGGAAACACCATATATTTT
CAIVGGIGNTIYF
>TRBD1|-|TRBJ2-7|TRBV7-9|13
TGTGCCAGCAGCACAACGGACAGGTACGAGCAGTACTTC
CASSTTDRYEQYF
>TRBD1|-|TRBJ1-1|TRBV7-9|14
TGTGCCAGCAGCGACGTCCGACAGGGGTTTGAAGCTTTCTTT
CASSDVRQGFEAFF
>TRBD1|-|TRBJ2-6|TRBV11-2|14
TGTGCCAGCAGGGACAGGGGTGGGGCCAACGTCCTGACTTTC
CASRDRGGANVLTF
>-|-|TRBJ2-7|TRBV7-6|16
TGTGCCAGCAGCTTAGATGTAGGGGACGGAGGGTTGCAGCAGTACTTC
CASSLDVGDGGLQQYF
>TRBD1|-|TRBJ1-6|TRBV19|15
TGTGCCAGTAGTGTAACAGGGGTAGTTAATTCACCCCTCCACTTT
CASSVTGVVNSPLHF
>TRBD2|-|TRBJ2-1|TRBV6-8|14
TGTGCCAGCAGTACTAGCGGGGGCCGACATCAGCAGTTCTTC
CASSTSGGRHQQFF
>TRBD1|-|TRBJ1-2|TRBV23-1|16
TGCGCCCCGGGGCGACCGGACAGGAGTTGGAACTATGGCTACACCTTC
CAPGRPDRSWNYGYTF
>-|-|TRBJ1-2|TRBV19|11
TGTGCCAGTAGTCGTAACTATGGCTACACCTTC
CASSRNYGYTF
>-|-|TRBJ1-4|TRBV5-4|14
TGTGCCAGCAGCTCTTCAGGGGTGGATGAAAAACTGTTTTTT
CASSSSGVDEKLFF
>-|once|TRBJ2-7|TRBV27|15
TGTGCCAGCAGACGACCCCGGACAGGCGGGGACGAGCAGTACTTC
CASRRPRTGGDEQYF
>-|-|TRBJ2-3|TRBV9|16
TGTGCCAGCAGCGTAGCGGAGGGGGGGCCCACAGATACGCAGTATTTT
CASSVAEGGPTDTQYF
>TRBD1|once|TRBJ2-3|TRBV9|16
TGTGCCAGCAGCGGCACAGGGGGACATAGCACAGATACGCAGTATTTT
CASSGTGGHSTDTQYF
>-|once|TRBJ1-6|TRBV20-1|15
TGCAGTGCTAGTAAGGAGGGGTCCTATAATTCACCCCTCCACTTT
CSASKEGSYNSPLHF
>-|-|TRBJ1-2|TRBV19|17
TGTGCCAGTAGTACGACCCTCTTCATCCGCGGTCCCTATGGCTACACCTTC
CASSTTLFIRGPYGYTF
>-|once|TRBJ2-1|TRBV19|15
TGTGCCAGTAGGCTCGGAGGGGGGGGCATCTATGAGCAGTTCTTC
CASRLGGGGIYEQFF
>-|-|TRBJ1-2|TRBV27|17
TGTGCCAGCAGTTCCGCGAACCCGGGACTGAATAACTATGGCTACACCTTC
CASSSANPGLNNYGYTF
>TRBD1|-|TRBJ1-2|TRBV6-1|13
TGTGCCAGCAGTGAATCGGGACAGTATGGCTACACCTTC
CASSESGQYGYTF
>-|-|TRBJ1-4|TRBV5-4|15
TGTGCCAGCAGCGAGGGTACCTTAACGGGTGAAAAACTGTTTTTT
CASSEGTLTGEKLFF
>-|once|TRBJ2-7|TRBV10-2|15
TGCGCCAGCAGTACCGACGGGAAATATCCCTACGAGCAGTACTTC
CASSTDGKYPYEQYF
>-|-|TRBJ2-1|TRBV3-1/TRBV3-2|12
TGTGCCAGCAGCCAGCGGGACCGGGGGAAATTCTTC
CASSQRDRGKFF
>TRBD1|-|TRBJ1-1|TRBV5-1|16
TGCGCCAGCAGCCCCTGGGACAGGGGACCGAACACTGAAGCTTTCTTT
CASSPWDRGPNTEAFF
>-|-|TRBJ2-3|TRBV7-9|13
TGTGCCAGCAGCCCTACTAGAGTCAGTACGCAGTATTTT
CASSPTRVSTQYF